Shown below are 4 T cell receptor beta chains from a single sample sequenced in a study of T-cell reconstitution after alpha-beta-depleted transplantation in children. Unique molecular identifiers were incorporated during preparation of the TCRbeta library. One entry per CDR3 protein results from TCRdb running MiXCR on the PCR reads. The data show around 300,000 distinct CDR3 sequences, about 9.9% seen once. Sequences were derived from peripheral blood, sampled 180 days after TCRalphabeta/CD19-depleted stem cell transplant. Source of these receptors: a male patient under 10 years old who had a stem cell transplant for chronic granulomatous disease, so the T cells may come from the graft donor.

This clonotype was counted ten times or more. The chain is built from TRBV28 and TRBJ1-1, with 11 bases aligning to TRBD1. V trimming: 8 bases; J trimming: 5 bases; junction bases outside the gene matches: 7. Germline CDR1 reads MDHEN; CDR2 reads SYDVKM. This CDR3 spans 14 amino acids. Here the CDR3 DNA reads TGTGCCAGCTTCAGGACAGGGGGCCTGACTGAAGCTTTCTTT. It translates to CASFRTGGLTEAFF.

This clonotype was observed at least ten times. As DNA, the CDR3 is TGCGCCAGCACGTCGGGAGGCTCCTACAATGAGCAGTTCTTC. Protein: CASTSGGSYNEQFF. The chain couples TRBV5-1 to TRBJ2-1, with 7 bases fitting TRBD2. The J segment lost 0 bases and the V segment lost 6 bases, leaving 3 bases of the junction unmatched. Germline V gene sequence: CDR1 SGHRS, CDR2 YFSETQ. This CDR3 has 14 amino acids.

This clonotype occurred a few times. J is TRBJ2-1 and V is TRBV20-1; D is possibly TRBD2 (7 bases). CDR3 length equals 17 residues. The V end lost 0 bases, the J end lost 6 bases, and 21 bases lay between the germline ends. Per germline, CDR1 DFQATT and CDR2 SNEGSKA (reference sequence). DNA for the CDR3: TGCAGTGCTAGAGATGGGGGGGCGGGAGAGAAACGCAATGAGCAGTTCTTC. This codes for CSARDGGAGEKRNEQFF.

In its sample, this clonotype was seen many times. The CDR3 sequence: CASSVGGRVADTQYF. As DNA, the CDR3 is TGTGCCAGCAGTGTAGGCGGTAGGGTCGCAGATACGCAGTATTTT. The rearrangement links TRBV6-1 to TRBJ2-3; no definite D call. The CDR3 totals 15 residues. In germline, CDR1 is MNHNS, CDR2 SASEGT. Trimming left V 4 bases short and J 4 bases short, with 15 bases between.